Listed below are T cell receptor beta chains from one sample, sequenced in a study of siplizumab effects on memory and regulatory T cells. The protocol was immunoSEQ multiplex PCR, while the TCRdb copy is restricted to in-frame clones and leaves out a portion. The repertoire includes around 110,000 clones, approximately 94% of them detected once, and roughly 1.5% sits in the top ten. The sequenced material came from non-Treg CD4+ T cells sorted from blood. These receptors all come from a human donor in good health. Both conserved end residues are part of each CDR3. The D gene is left open where the match is weak. Only some rows state a clone size, as once, few, many or a class for expanded clones.

CDR3 length,D gene,clone size,J gene,V gene,CDR3 DNA,CDR3 protein
17,NA,once,TRBJ1-2,TRBV25-1,TGTGCCAGCAGTGAATTGACAGGCGGGAAAACCCACTATGGCTACACCTTC,CASSELTGGKTHYGYTF
13,TRBD1,once,TRBJ1-4,TRBV5-6,TGTGCCAGCACTCAGGGGGCCCTTGGAAAACTGTTTTTT,CASTQGALGKLFF
16,NA,NA,TRBJ1-2,TRBV13,TGTGCCAGCAGCTCCTACAGGGTCCAAGGTCCGAATGGCTACACCTTC,CASSSYRVQGPNGYTF
15,TRBD2,NA,TRBJ2-3,TRBV9,TGTGCCAGCAGCACCCCTAGCGGGAGCACAGATACGCAGTATTTT,CASSTPSGSTDTQYF
14,TRBD1,NA,TRBJ1-3,TRBV5-1,TGCGCCAGGGCTACAGGGGGCAGTGGAAACACCATATATTTT,CARATGGSGNTIYF
12,NA,NA,TRBJ2-2,TRBV11-3,TGTGCCAGCAGCTTACAAGACGGGGAGCTGTTTTTT,CASSLQDGELFF
11,NA,NA,TRBJ2-1,TRBV6-1,TGTGCCAGCAGTGAACAGGTCGAACAGTTCTTC,CASSEQVEQFF
14,TRBD1,once,TRBJ2-2,TRBV11-3,TGTGCCAGCAGCTTAGGGACAGGGGCCGGGGAGCTGTTTTTT,CASSLGTGAGELFF
12,TRBD1,once,TRBJ2-3,TRBV2,TGTGCCAGCAGTCAGGGGGCAGATACGCAGTATTTT,CASSQGADTQYF
15,NA,NA,TRBJ2-2,TRBV2,TGTGCCAGCAGTATCAGGGAGGCGAACACCGGGGAGCTGTTTTTT,CASSIREANTGELFF
15,TRBD2,NA,TRBJ2-3,TRBV6-5,TGTGCCAGCACCAACTGGGCTAGCGGGAAGGATACGCAGTATTTT,CASTNWASGKDTQYF
18,TRBD1,NA,TRBJ2-6,TRBV7-3,TGTGCCAGCAGCACCACCGGGACAGGGGTTTCTGGGGCCAACGTCCTGACTTTC,CASSTTGTGVSGANVLTF
14,TRBD1,NA,TRBJ2-5,TRBV18,TGTGCCAGCTCACAGTGGACAGGGGAAGAGACCCAGTACTTC,CASSQWTGEETQYF
13,NA,once,TRBJ2-5,TRBV18,TGTGCCAGCTCACCATCCGGCGGAGAGACCCAGTACTTC,CASSPSGGETQYF
13,NA,NA,TRBJ2-7,TRBV6-6,TGTGCCAGCAGTCTCGAGGACCGTTACGAGCAGTACTTC,CASSLEDRYEQYF
14,NA,NA,TRBJ2-7,TRBV2,TGTGCCAGCAGTTTTGCCGGGACCCCCTACGAGCAGTACTTC,CASSFAGTPYEQYF
12,NA,NA,TRBJ1-2,TRBV29-1,TGCAGCGTCCAGATGGGGGGCCCGGGCTACACCTTC,CSVQMGGPGYTF
18,TRBD2,NA,TRBJ2-3,TRBV27,TGTGCCAGCAGTTCGGGGACTAGCGGGGGCCCCAGCACAGATACGCAGTATTTT,CASSSGTSGGPSTDTQYF
17,TRBD1,NA,TRBJ1-2,TRBV5-4,TGTGCCAGCAGCCAAGACCAGACAGGGAATTTCCTTTATGGCTACACCTTC,CASSQDQTGNFLYGYTF
13,TRBD1,NA,TRBJ2-7,TRBV6-1,TGTGCCAGCAGCACACAGGGGTCCTACGAGCAGTACTTC,CASSTQGSYEQYF
16,TRBD1,NA,TRBJ1-4,TRBV27,TGTGCCAGCAGCCCAGGACAGGGGGGGACTAATGAAAAACTGTTTTTT,CASSPGQGGTNEKLFF
15,TRBD1,NA,TRBJ1-2,TRBV6-1,TGTGCCAGCATTCCCGGGACAGGGCAGGACTATGGCTACACCTTC,CASIPGTGQDYGYTF
13,NA,NA,TRBJ2-7,TRBV11-3,TGTGCCAGCAGCTTAGGGGACTCTGCCGAGCAGTACTTC,CASSLGDSAEQYF
12,NA,NA,TRBJ2-3,TRBV7-9,TGTGCCAGCAGCCGACTAGTGGATACGCAGTATTTT,CASSRLVDTQYF
16,NA,NA,TRBJ2-4,TRBV5-6,TGTGCCAGCAGCTTGGGAGCGGTTCTAGCCAAAAACATTCAGTACTTC,CASSLGAVLAKNIQYF
13,TRBD1,NA,TRBJ1-5,TRBV28,TGTGCCACCACCTTGGGACAGAAAGACGCAGTGCATTTT,CATTLGQKDAVHF
17,TRBD2,NA,TRBJ2-1,TRBV10-1,TGCGCCAGCAGTGTACTAGCGGGAGAGCCACTTTACAATGAGCAGTTCTTC,CASSVLAGEPLYNEQFF
16,NA,NA,TRBJ2-2,TRBV9,TGTGCCAGCAGCGTAGGTGTGCGCGCGAACACCGGGGAGCTGTTTTTT,CASSVGVRANTGELFF
14,NA,NA,TRBJ1-6,TRBV19,TGTGCCAGTAGTATAGTGACAGAGAATTCACCCCTCCACTTT,CASSIVTENSPLHF
13,NA,NA,TRBJ1-5,TRBV29-1,TGCAGCGCAATCGGGCAGGTAGGGCAGCCCCAGCATTTT,CSAIGQVGQPQHF
13,NA,NA,TRBJ1-1,TRBV2,TGTGCCAGCTTGTACGGGGCGAACACTGAAGCTTTCTTT,CASLYGANTEAFF
13,NA,NA,TRBJ2-2,TRBV5-4,TGTGCCAGCAGCTTGCAAAGCACCGGGGAGCTGTTTTTT,CASSLQSTGELFF
13,TRBD1,NA,TRBJ1-5,TRBV6-1,TGTGCCAGCAGGGGGACAGGGGAACAGCCCCAGCATTTT,CASRGTGEQPQHF
14,NA,NA,TRBJ1-1,TRBV18,TGTGCCAGCTCACCGAGCCGAGGGGAGGCTGAAGCTTTCTTT,CASSPSRGEAEAFF
16,NA,NA,TRBJ2-3,TRBV18,TGTGCCAGCTCACCACCCCTCAGGGTTTCGCCGGATACGCAGTATTTT,CASSPPLRVSPDTQYF
14,NA,NA,TRBJ1-2,TRBV27,TGTGCCAGCAGTTTCCGGGCCGGCCTCTATGGCTACACCTTC,CASSFRAGLYGYTF
10,NA,NA,TRBJ2-7,TRBV11-2,TGTGCCAGTGGGGCCTACGAGCAGTACTTC,CASGAYEQYF
15,NA,NA,TRBJ2-5,TRBV6-1,TGTGCCAGCATCCCGACGGAGGGGAACCAAGAGACCCAGTACTTC,CASIPTEGNQETQYF
14,NA,NA,TRBJ1-5,TRBV7-9,TGTGCCAGCAGCTCTCGGGACAACAATCAGCCCCAGCATTTT,CASSSRDNNQPQHF
17,TRBD1,NA,TRBJ1-5,TRBV18,TGTGCCAGCTCCCTCAACTCCGGGGGACAGGTGGATCAGCCCCAGCATTTT,CASSLNSGGQVDQPQHF
13,NA,NA,TRBJ2-1,TRBV13,TGTGCCAGCAGCTTAGCCGGGCGGGTAGAGCAGTTCTTC,CASSLAGRVEQFF
14,TRBD2,NA,TRBJ2-2,TRBV7-2,TGTGCCAGCATCCGACTAGCGGGCACCGGGGAGCTGTTTTTT,CASIRLAGTGELFF
14,NA,NA,TRBJ1-1,TRBV6-6,TGTGCCAGCAGTCCACAGGGCCGAGGTGATGAAGCTTTCTTT,CASSPQGRGDEAFF
11,NA,NA,TRBJ2-5,TRBV18,TGTGCCAGCTCACCCGAGGAGACCCAGTACTTC,CASSPEETQYF
15,NA,NA,TRBJ2-2,TRBV6-5,TGTGCCAGCATTTCCCTTGGTGTTAACACCGGGGAGCTGTTTTTT,CASISLGVNTGELFF
16,NA,NA,TRBJ1-4,TRBV7-9,TGTGCCAGCAGCACTCGGTACAGTGCAACTAATGAAAAACTGTTTTTT,CASSTRYSATNEKLFF
15,TRBD2,NA,TRBJ2-1,TRBV10-1,TGCGCCAGCAGCCCTACTAGCGGGGGGGGCAATGAGCAGTTCTTC,CASSPTSGGGNEQFF
14,TRBD2,NA,TRBJ2-3,TRBV2,TGTGCCAGCAGCGGGACTAGCGGGGGTGATACGCAGTATTTT,CASSGTSGGDTQYF
15,NA,NA,TRBJ2-5,TRBV7-9,TGTGCCAGCAGCACCGGCGGCGGAAACCAAGAGACCCAGTACTTC,CASSTGGGNQETQYF
14,NA,NA,TRBJ2-3,TRBV6-1,TGTGCCAGCAGGGGGTGGCCAGGGACAGATACGCAGTATTTT,CASRGWPGTDTQYF
15,NA,NA,TRBJ2-6,TRBV19,TGTGCCAGTAGTATGGATACGGCTGGGGCCAACGTCCTGACTTTC,CASSMDTAGANVLTF
14,NA,NA,TRBJ1-1,TRBV30,TGTGCCTGGATGCAACAGGGAGGGAACACTGAAGCTTTCTTT,CAWMQQGGNTEAFF
15,TRBD1,NA,TRBJ1-5,TRBV2,TGTGCCAGCAGTCCGAGGACAGGGAGGGATCAGCCCCAGCATTTT,CASSPRTGRDQPQHF
17,NA,once,TRBJ2-1,TRBV19,TGTGCCAGTAGTGGAGTGCGCGTAGAGTTCTCCTACAATGAGCAGTTCTTC,CASSGVRVEFSYNEQFF
18,NA,NA,TRBJ2-3,TRBV7-9,TGTGCCAGCAGCTTAGGGGGTTGGGGTCCCAGGGGCACAGATACGCAGTATTTT,CASSLGGWGPRGTDTQYF
17,NA,NA,TRBJ2-1,TRBV7-3,TGTGCCACCTCTAAAGATTCTACGGGACGCTGGGACAATGAGCAGTTCTTC,CATSKDSTGRWDNEQFF
17,TRBD2,NA,TRBJ2-1,TRBV5-5,TGTGCCAGCAGCTTCGCAGGCACTAGCGGTTATTACAATGAGCAGTTCTTC,CASSFAGTSGYYNEQFF
14,NA,NA,TRBJ1-2,TRBV2,TGTGCCAGCAGCGGGGTGGTGGAGGGCAGGGGCTACACCTTC,CASSGVVEGRGYTF